The clone carrying this TCR beta chain was observed at least ten times. This sample is part of a study of T cells after yellow fever vaccination. Study-level information: Fractions low in cell number were prepared with SMART-Seq v4 Ultra Low Input.

A 5'RACE template-switching step, the method used to make TCR cDNA, added a universal primer site and UMIs. TCRdb ran MiXCR on the 5' RACE reads and lists one entry per CDR3 protein. The data hold 300,000 to 450,000 distinct CDR3 sequences, with more than 5.5% observed a single time. Trimming removed 7 bases from V and 4 bases from J; junction bases left unmatched: 11. There are 15 residues in the CDR3. The V gene's germline CDR1 is MNHNS and CDR2 SASEGT. This sequence originates from a man younger than 45 who received the YFV17D yellow fever vaccine. Source: PBMCs, taken 5 days after the yellow fever booster vaccination. The V gene is TRBV6-1, the J gene TRBJ2-5; 8 positions match TRBD2. The CDR3 DNA reads TGTGCCAGCATCAAACTAGCGGAGGGGGGAGAGACCCAGTACTTC. Encoded protein: CASIKLAEGGETQYF.